This record concerns one T cell receptor (beta chain) sequence. Antigen unknown. The germline V gene encodes CDR1 SGDLS and CDR2 YYNGEE. The CDR3 contains 14 residues. V lost 3 bases and J 7 bases, leaving 17 bases between the germline ends. The source of the sample is a study of cytomegalovirus exposure and HLA in healthy donors. Study findings and constraints: Later analysis showed TCR association rates varying by HLA locus, highest for DRB1 and lowest for HLA-C. The study listed around 150 cytomegalovirus-associated TCR beta chains. It was likely that a cluster of highly shared sequence variants was a sequencing artifact.

It was with 60 Vbeta and 13 Jbeta primers that the PCR ran. Authors' methods: Roughly 10 million shared chains were among about 80 million unique TCR beta chains counted in a later analysis. TCRdb's table, derived via immunoSEQ multiplex PCR, lists solely in-frame clones and lacks some. V, J and clone size are taken as reported in that table, and D and trimming were inferred from the DNA itself. The sample yields fewer than 85,000 clones, around 76% seen once. Input material: PBMCs. This clonotype was obtained from a male donor in good health and CMV-seropositive. This chain links TRBV9 with TRBJ2-7; tentative D call: TRBD2 (6 bases). The CDR3 spells CASSATGTLWEQYF. The CDR3 coding sequence is TGTGCCAGCAGCGCCACCGGGACTCTGTGGGAGCAGTACTTC.